This T cell receptor beta chain emerged from a study of blood T cell repertoires in COVID-19. This CDR3 has 13 residues. Sequencing used immunoSEQ multiplex PCR; TCRdb keeps in-frame clones, though not all of them. The sample comprises about 74,000 clones, less than 90% of which are singletons, and roughly 9.2% rests with the top ten. The rearrangement links TRBV21-1 to TRBJ1-6; the table names TRBD1, a call not compared with the DNA. TRBV21-1 constitutes a pseudogene. The clonotype originates from a man aged 45 to 65 with active COVID-19. Material: peripheral blood. The CDR3 DNA reads as TGTGCCATCGACGGGACAGGTAATTCACCCCTCCACTTT. Translation gives CAIDGTGNSPLHF.